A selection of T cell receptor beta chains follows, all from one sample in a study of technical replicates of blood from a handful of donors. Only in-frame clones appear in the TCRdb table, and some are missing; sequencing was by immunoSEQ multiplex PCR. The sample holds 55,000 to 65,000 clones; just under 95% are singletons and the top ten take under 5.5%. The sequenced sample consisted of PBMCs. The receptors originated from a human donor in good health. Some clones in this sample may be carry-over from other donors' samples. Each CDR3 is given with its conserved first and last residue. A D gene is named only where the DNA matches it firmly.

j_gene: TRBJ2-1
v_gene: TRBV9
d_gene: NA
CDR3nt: TGTGCCAGCAGCGCCGGGGTTAACAATGAGCAGTTCTTC
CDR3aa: CASSAGVNNEQFF

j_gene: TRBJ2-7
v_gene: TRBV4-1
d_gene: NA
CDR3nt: TGCGCCAGCGGGGTATTAGGGCTAGCGCATTACGAGCAGTACTTC
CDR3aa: CASGVLGLAHYEQYF

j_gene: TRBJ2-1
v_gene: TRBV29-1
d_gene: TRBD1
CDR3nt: TGCAGCTGCCGGGACAGCTCCATCAATGAGCAGTTCTTC
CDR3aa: CSCRDSSINEQFF

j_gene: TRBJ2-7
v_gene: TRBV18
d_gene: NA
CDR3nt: TGTGCCAGCTCAATGGGGGCGTACGAGCAGTACTTC
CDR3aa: CASSMGAYEQYF

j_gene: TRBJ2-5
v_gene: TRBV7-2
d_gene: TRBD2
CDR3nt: TGTGCCAGCAGCTTGTCCCCTGGACTAGCGGGGGGTGAGACCCAGTACTTC
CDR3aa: CASSLSPGLAGGETQYF

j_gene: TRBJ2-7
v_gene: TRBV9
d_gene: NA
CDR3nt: TGTGCCAGCAGCGTAGAGCAAGCACCTAGTTCCTACGAGCAGTACTTC
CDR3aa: CASSVEQAPSSYEQYF

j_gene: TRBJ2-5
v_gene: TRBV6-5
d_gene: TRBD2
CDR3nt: TGTGCCAGCAGTTTGGGACTAGCGGCTAAAGAGACCCAGTACTTC
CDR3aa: CASSLGLAAKETQYF

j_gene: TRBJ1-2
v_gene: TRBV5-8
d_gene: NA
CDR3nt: TGTGCCAGCAGCTTGGGTGGCCGAAGACAGGCTTATGGCTACACCTTC
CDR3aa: CASSLGGRRQAYGYTF

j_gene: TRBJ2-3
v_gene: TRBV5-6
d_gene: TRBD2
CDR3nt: TGTGCCAGCAGCCTCCCTAGCGGGAGCACAGATACGCAGTATTTT
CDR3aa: CASSLPSGSTDTQYF

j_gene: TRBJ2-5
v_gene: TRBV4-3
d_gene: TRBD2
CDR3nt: TGCGCCAGCAGCCAAGATCGAATCGCTAGCGGGAGTAGAGAGACCCAGTACTTC
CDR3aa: CASSQDRIASGSRETQYF